This T cell receptor beta chain was retrieved from a study of monozygotic twins with inflammatory bowel disease. One blood sample of approximately 2.5 ml was taken from each donor. Whole blood without T cell sorting served as the source of isolated total RNA. Study findings and constraints: The study found lower TCRbeta diversity (inverse Simpson) in IBD patients than in healthy co-twins.

Of note for this clonotype: Its antigen is undetermined.

The template switching step added UMIs that contained a 6-nucleotide sample barcode. TCRdb reanalyzed the 5' RACE reads and collapses them to one entry per CDR3 protein, without DNA. Its listing shows around 380,000 distinct CDR3 sequences. The CDR3 contains 15 residues. Looked up from germline, CDR1 is MNHNS and CDR2 is SASEGT. Sequencing input: blood. The V gene is TRBV6-1, the J gene TRBJ2-4; no DNA is available, so the TRBD1 call from TCRdb remains unchecked. The source is a human donor with ulcerative colitis or Crohn's disease, or a healthy co-twin of an affected twin (not recorded which). CDR3 region: CASTLSPTGKNIQYF.